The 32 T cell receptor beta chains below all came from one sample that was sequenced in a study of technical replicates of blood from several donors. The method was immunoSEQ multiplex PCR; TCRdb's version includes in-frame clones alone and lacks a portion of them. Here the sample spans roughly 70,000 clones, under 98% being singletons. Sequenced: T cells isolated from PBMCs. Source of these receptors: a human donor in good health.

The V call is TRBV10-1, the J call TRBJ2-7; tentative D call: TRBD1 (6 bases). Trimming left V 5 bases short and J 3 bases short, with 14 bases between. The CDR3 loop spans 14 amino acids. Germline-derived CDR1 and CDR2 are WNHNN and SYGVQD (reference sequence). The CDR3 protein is CASSSRQAIYEQYF. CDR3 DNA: TGCGCCAGCAGTAGTCGACAGGCTATCTACGAGCAGTACTTC.

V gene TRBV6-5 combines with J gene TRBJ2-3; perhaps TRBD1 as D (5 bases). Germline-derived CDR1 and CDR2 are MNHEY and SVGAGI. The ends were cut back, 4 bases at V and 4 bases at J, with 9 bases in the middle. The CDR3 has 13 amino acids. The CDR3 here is CASSLQGSDTQYF. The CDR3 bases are TGTGCCAGCAGTTTGCAGGGTTCAGATACGCAGTATTTT.

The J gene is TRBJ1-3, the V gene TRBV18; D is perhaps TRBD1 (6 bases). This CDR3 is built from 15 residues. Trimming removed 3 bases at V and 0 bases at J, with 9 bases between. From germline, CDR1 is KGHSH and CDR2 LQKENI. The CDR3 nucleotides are TGTGCCAGCTCACCCGACAGGAGCTCTGGAAACACCATATATTTT. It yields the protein CASSPDRSSGNTIYF. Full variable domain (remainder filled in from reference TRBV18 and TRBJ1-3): NAGVMQNPRHLVRRRGQEARLRCSPMKGHSHVYWYRQLPEEGLKFMVYLQKENIIDESGMPKERFSAEFPKEGPSILRIQQVVRGDSAAYFCASSPDRSSGNTIYFGEGSWLTVV.

The CDR3 loop reads CASSLDRAETQYF. DNA for the CDR3: TGCGCCAGCAGCTTGGACAGGGCAGAGACCCAGTACTTC. V gene TRBV5-1 combines with J gene TRBJ2-5; tentatively, D is TRBD1 (6 bases). In germline, CDR1 is SGHRS, CDR2 YFSETQ. V lost 0 bases and J lost 4, with 7 bases in between. The CDR3 contains 13 residues.

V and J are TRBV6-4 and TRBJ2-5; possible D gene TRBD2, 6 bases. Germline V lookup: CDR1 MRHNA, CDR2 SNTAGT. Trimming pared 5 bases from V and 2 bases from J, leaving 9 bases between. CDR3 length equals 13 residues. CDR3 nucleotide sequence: TGTGCCAGCAGTCGGGACTTACAAGAGACCCAGTACTTC. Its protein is CASSRDLQETQYF.

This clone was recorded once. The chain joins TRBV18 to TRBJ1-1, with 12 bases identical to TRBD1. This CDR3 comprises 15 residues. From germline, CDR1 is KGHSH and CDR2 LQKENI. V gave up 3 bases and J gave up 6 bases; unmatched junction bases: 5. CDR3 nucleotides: TGTGCCAGCTCACCGGGACAGGGGGCGGATGCTGAAGCTTTCTTT. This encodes CASSPGQGADAEAFF.

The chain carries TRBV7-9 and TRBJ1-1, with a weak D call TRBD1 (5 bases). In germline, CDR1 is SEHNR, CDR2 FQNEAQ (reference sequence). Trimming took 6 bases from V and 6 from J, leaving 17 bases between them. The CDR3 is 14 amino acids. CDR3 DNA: TGTGCCAGCAGTTTAACAGGAACGAGCGCTGAAGCTTTCTTT. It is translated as CASSLTGTSAEAFF.

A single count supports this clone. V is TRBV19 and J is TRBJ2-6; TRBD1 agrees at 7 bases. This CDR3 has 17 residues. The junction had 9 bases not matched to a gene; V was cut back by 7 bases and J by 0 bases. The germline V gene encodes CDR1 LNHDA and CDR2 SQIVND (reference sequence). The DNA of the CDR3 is TGTGCCAGTAAGCGACAGGGTCTTCCCTCTGGGGCCAACGTCCTGACTTTC. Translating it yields CASKRQGLPSGANVLTF.

Here the CDR3 reads CASSYPGQGRDEQYF. CDR3 nucleotide sequence: TGTGCCAGCAGTTACCCAGGACAGGGGCGAGACGAGCAGTACTTC. This chain joins TRBV6-5 and TRBJ2-7; 9 nucleotides line up with TRBD1. The CDR3 contains 15 residues. Germline CDR1 is MNHEY and CDR2 is SVGAGI. The trim removed 2 bases at V and 5 bases at J, leaving 7 bases unmatched.

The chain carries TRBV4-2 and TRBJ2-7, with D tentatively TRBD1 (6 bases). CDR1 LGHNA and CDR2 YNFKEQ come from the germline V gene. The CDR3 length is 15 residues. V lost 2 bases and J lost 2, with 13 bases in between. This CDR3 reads CASSQTVDRTYEQYF. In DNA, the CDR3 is TGTGCCAGCAGCCAAACTGTCGACAGGACCTACGAGCAGTACTTC.

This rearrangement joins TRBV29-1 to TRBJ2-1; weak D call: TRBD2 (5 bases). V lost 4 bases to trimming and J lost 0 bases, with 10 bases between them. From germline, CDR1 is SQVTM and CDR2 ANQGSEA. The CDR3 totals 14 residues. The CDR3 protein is CSVVRGFSYNEQFF. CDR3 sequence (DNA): TGCAGCGTTGTTCGGGGTTTCTCCTACAATGAGCAGTTCTTC.

The CDR3 region has the DNA TGTGCTAGTGGCCCAGGGGTCTCCTACGAGCAGTACTTC. Translation: CASGPGVSYEQYF. The chain is built from TRBV12-5 and TRBJ2-7; possibly TRBD1 for D (6 bases). Germline V gene sequence: CDR1 LGHNT, CDR2 FRNRAP. The CDR3 has 13 amino acids. V dropped 6 bases and J dropped 0 bases, with 9 bases sitting between them.

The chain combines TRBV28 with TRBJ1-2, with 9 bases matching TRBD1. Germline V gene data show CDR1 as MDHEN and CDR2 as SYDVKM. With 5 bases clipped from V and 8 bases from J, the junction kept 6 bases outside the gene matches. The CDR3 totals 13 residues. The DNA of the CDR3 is TGTGCCAGCAGTGTTTGGACAGGGGAGGGCTACACCTTC. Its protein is CASSVWTGEGYTF.

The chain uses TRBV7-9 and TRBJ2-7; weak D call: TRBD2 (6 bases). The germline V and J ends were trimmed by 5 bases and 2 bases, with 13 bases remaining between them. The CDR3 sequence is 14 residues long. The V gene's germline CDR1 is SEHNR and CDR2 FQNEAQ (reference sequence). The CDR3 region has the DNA TGTGCCAGCAGCCCCAGGACTAAGCCCTACGAGCAGTACTTC. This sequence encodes CASSPRTKPYEQYF.

The CDR3 region is CASSGGRGPEAFF. DNA of the CDR3: TGTGCCAGCAGCGGGGGACGGGGTCCTGAAGCTTTCTTT. The chain employs TRBV27 and TRBJ1-1; weak D call: TRBD1 (5 bases). This CDR3 spans 13 amino acids. Germline V gene lookup returns CDR1 MNHEY and CDR2 SMNVEV (reference sequence). V lost 6 bases to trimming and J lost 6 bases, with 14 bases between them.

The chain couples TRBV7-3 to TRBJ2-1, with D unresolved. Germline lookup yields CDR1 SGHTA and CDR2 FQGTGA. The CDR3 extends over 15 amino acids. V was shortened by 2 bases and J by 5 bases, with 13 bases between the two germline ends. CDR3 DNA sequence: TGTGCCAGCAGCTTAGTGTACGGGTACAACAATGAGCAGTTCTTC. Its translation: CASSLVYGYNNEQFF.

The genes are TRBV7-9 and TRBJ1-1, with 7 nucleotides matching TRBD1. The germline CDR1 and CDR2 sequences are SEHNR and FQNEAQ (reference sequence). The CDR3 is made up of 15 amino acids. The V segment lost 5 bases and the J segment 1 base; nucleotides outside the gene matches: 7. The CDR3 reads CASSTLHRGNTEAFF. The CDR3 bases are TGTGCCAGCAGCACCCTCCACAGGGGGAACACTGAAGCTTTCTTT.

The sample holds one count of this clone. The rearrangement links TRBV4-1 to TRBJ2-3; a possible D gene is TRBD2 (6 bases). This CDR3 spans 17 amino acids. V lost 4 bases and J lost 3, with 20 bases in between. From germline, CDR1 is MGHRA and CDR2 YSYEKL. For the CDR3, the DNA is TGCGCCAGCAGCCCCGGGAGAGAAGTAAGAAGGACAGATACGCAGTATTTT. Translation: CASSPGREVRRTDTQYF.

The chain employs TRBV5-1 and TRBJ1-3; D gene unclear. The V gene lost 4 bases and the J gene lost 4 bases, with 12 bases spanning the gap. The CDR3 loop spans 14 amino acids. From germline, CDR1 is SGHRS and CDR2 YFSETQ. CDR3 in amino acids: CASSPINSGNTIYF. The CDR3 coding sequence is TGCGCCAGCAGCCCGATTAACAGCGGAAACACCATATATTTT.

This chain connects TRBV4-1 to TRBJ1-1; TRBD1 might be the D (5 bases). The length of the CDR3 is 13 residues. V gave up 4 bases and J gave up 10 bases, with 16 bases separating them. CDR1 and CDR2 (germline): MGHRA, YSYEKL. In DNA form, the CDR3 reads TGCGCCAGCAGCCTTCTTTTAGTTAGGGGAGCTTTCTTT. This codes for CASSLLLVRGAFF.

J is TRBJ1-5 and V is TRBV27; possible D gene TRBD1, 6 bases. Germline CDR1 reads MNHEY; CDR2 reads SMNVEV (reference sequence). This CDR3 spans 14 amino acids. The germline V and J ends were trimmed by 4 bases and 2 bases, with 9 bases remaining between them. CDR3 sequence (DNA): TGTGCCAGCAGTTCACAGGGCGGCAATCAGCCCCAGCATTTT. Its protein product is CASSSQGGNQPQHF.

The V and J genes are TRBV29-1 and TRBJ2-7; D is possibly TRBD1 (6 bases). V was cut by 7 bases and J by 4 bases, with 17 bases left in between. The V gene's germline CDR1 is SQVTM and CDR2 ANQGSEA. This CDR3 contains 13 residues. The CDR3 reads CSAQTGPRYEQYF. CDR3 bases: TGCAGCGCCCAGACAGGACCGCGATACGAGCAGTACTTC.

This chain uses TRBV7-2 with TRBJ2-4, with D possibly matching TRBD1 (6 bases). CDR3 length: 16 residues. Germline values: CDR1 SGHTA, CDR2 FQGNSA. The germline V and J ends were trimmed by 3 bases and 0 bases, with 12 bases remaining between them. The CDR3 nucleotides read TGTGCCAGCAGCTTGGACAGATCTTTAGCCAAAAACATTCAGTACTTC. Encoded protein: CASSLDRSLAKNIQYF.

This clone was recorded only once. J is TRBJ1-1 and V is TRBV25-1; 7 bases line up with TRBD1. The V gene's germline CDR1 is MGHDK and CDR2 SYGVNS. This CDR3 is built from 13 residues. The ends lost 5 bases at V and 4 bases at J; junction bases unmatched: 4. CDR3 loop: CASSWTGATEAFF. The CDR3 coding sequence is TGTGCCAGCAGTTGGACAGGAGCCACTGAAGCTTTCTTT.

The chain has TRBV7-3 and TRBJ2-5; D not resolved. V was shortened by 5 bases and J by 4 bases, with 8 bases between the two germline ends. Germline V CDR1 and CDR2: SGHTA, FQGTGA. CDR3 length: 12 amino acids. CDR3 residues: CASSRNGETQYF. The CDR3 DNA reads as TGTGCCAGCAGCCGAAACGGAGAGACCCAGTACTTC.

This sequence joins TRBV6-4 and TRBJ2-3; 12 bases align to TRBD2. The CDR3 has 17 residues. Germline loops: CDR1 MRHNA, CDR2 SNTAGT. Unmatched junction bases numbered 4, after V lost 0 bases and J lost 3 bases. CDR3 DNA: TGTGCCAGCAGTGACTCGGGCCTAGCGGGAGGGACAGATACGCAGTATTTT. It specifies CASSDSGLAGGTDTQYF.

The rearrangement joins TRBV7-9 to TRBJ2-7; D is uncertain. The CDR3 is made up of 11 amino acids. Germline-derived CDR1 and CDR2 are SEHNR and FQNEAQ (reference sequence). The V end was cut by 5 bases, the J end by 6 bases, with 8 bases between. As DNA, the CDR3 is TGTGCCAGCAGCCCCTCTAGCGAGCAGTACTTC. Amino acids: CASSPSSEQYF.

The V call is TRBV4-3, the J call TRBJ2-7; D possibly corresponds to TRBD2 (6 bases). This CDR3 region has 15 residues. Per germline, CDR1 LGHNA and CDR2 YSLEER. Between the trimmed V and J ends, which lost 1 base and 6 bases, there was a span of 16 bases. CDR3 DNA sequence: TGCGCCAGCAGCCAAGTTTACGGGAACGGGAGCGAGCAGTACTTC. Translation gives CASSQVYGNGSEQYF.

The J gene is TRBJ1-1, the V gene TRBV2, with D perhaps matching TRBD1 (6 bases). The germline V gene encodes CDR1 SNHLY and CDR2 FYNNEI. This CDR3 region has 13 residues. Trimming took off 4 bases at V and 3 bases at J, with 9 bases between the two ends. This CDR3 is CASSVNRDTEAFF. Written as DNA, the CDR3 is TGTGCCAGCAGTGTCAACAGGGACACTGAAGCTTTCTTT.

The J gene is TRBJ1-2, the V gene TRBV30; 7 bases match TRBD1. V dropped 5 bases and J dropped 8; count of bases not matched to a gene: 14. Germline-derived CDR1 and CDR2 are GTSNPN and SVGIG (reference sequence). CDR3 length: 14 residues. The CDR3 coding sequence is TGTGCCTGGGGTAGGACAGGCGACTTTGGGGGCTACACCTTC. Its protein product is CAWGRTGDFGGYTF. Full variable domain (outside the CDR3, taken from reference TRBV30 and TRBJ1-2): SQTIHQWPATLVQPVGSPLSLECTVEGTSNPNLYWYRQAAGRGLQLLFYSVGIGQISSEVPQNLSASRPQDRQFILSSKKLLLSDSGFYLCAWGRTGDFGGYTFGSGTRLTVV.

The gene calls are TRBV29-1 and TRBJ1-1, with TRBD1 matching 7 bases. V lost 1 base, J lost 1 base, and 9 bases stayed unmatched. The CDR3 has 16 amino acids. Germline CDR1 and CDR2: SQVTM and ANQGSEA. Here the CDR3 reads CSVEGNRGQKNTEAFF. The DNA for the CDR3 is TGCAGCGTTGAAGGTAACAGGGGCCAAAAGAACACTGAAGCTTTCTTT.

The CDR3 region is CASTPGTGGNEQFF. As DNA, the CDR3 is TGTGCCAGCACCCCCGGGACAGGGGGCAATGAGCAGTTCTTC. V gene TRBV5-4 combines with J gene TRBJ2-1, with 11 positions matching TRBD1. Germline values: CDR1 SGHNT, CDR2 YYREEE (reference sequence). The CDR3 has 14 amino acids. J was trimmed by 6 bases and V by 6 bases; bases with no gene match: 5.